The present entry profiles one TCR beta chain with its context. Naive-designated CD8 cells lacked CD45RO, were positively enriched for CCR7, and omitted terminally differentiated effector memory CD45RA+ cells. Sequenced by immunoSEQ multiplex PCR; TCRdb stores in-frame clones only, minus some. The table lists roughly 1,800,000 clones, approximately 95% of them singletons. This entry belongs to a study of shared clonotypes between healthy human individuals. CDR1 and CDR2 (germline): SEHNR, FQNEAQ (reference sequence). V was clipped by 5 bases and J by 7 bases; unmatched bases: 8. The CDR3 is 16 amino acids.

Sequenced material: naive CD8+ T cells sorted from blood. This clonotype was obtained from a man aged 18 to 35 in good health. This chain uses TRBV7-9 with TRBJ2-1, with 13 bases lining up with TRBD2. The CDR3 DNA follows: TGTGCCAGCAGCCCGCCAGGACTAGCGGGAGAGAATGAGCAGTTCTTC. Its protein is CASSPPGLAGENEQFF.